The entry below describes one TCR beta chain. The specificity of this receptor is unknown. No qualities accompany the bases; no much larger clone lies one base away. These data belong to a study of T cell responses to AZD1222 COVID-19 vaccine (dated by TCRdb to the early 2020s). About the investigation overall: AZD1222 recipients with second doses at about 4 weeks or about 12 weeks were pooled, because spike-specific TCR depth and breadth did not differ between schedules. A total of more than 230 trial participants underwent TCR sequencing, of whom some 200 had received two doses of AZD1222 and some 26 had received two doses of the MenACWY control vaccine. Trial participants were enrolled by age into subgroups of 18-55, 56-69 and 70-plus years, and about 150, 27 and 61 TCR-sequenced participants, respectively, were included in these subgroups. Overall results and qualifications from the work: The 56-69-year group was small, and its depth increase did not reach significance, likely because of low power. Most participants were white British and females outnumbered males, and the authors suggested that clonal diversity may have been underestimated. Because no day 14 peak-response samples were available, repertoires were characterized only after the peak T cell response. Nearly half of unique spike-specific TCRs reportedly recognized epitopes outside regions mutated in the B.1.351 and B.1.1.7 variants. The vaccine-associated CD4 TCRs covered the entire spike protein, and the dominant responses fell in regions 160-218 and 743-854. Conclusions about previously exposed vaccinees were limited because only a handful of AZD1222 recipients were SARS-CoV-2 seropositive at baseline. A significant rise in spike-specific TCR breadth and depth was observed after two AZD1222 doses relative to day 0 and relative to MenACWY recipients.

The CDR3 regions of human TCRbeta chains were analyzed by immunosequencing. Concerning the study's data processing: Repertoire TCRs were checked for matches against a reference library of SARS-CoV-2-specific TCRs that had been generated using the MIRA antigen-specificity platform. Breadth meant the fraction of unique TCRs that were SARS-CoV-2-associated, whereas depth meant the fraction of total T cells that were SARS-CoV-2-associated. Using the MIRA data, each spike-specific TCR was assigned both to the spike region to which the TCR was reactive and to a CD4 or CD8 class. Log10-transformed breadth and depth values were compared by one-way ANOVA with Sidak's multiple comparisons tests. TCRdb obtained this table from immuneACCESS and retained in-frame rearrangements with V and J assigned. These tables miss some clones; where compared with another copy, unresolved V genes account for less than half of the shortfall, and the remainder is unexplained. That table furnishes V, J and clone size, whereas the DNA furnished D and trimming. Across this sample there are roughly 100,000 clones, with 90% seen only once. The ten largest make up roughly 5.1% of the sample.

Sample time point, as interpreted from the label and publication: baseline before first vaccination. The vaccinee samples were drawn from two UK trials, COV001 and COV002, one of which was a single-blind randomized controlled phase 2/3 trial testing AZD1222 (ChAdOx1 nCoV-19) in healthy adults. Trial participant PBMC samples were collected at day 0 and day 28 after the second dose for TCRbeta chain sequencing. From the germline V gene, CDR1 is MDHEN and CDR2 is SYDVKM. The CDR3 runs 15 amino acids, cysteine and phenylalanine included. Only the CDR3 part of the read is kept: 45 bases, read in frame from the first base. V and J lose 6 bases and 0 bases, and a span of 15 bases separates them.

This clonotype was obtained from an adult in good health. The receptor chain draws on TRBV28 and TRBJ2-7; TRBD2 might be the D gene, on 6 matching bases. Sequencing used peripheral blood, obtained on day 0 of AZD1222 vaccination. CDR3 region: CASRRAGSDSYEQYF. The nucleotides are TGTGCCAGCAGAAGAGCGGGCTCTGACTCCTACGAGCAGTACTTC.